These 20 T cell receptor beta chains share one sample of origin, sequenced in a study of T cells after posttransplantation cyclophosphamide. Some clones are missing from TCRdb's copy, which holds only in-frame ones; the method was immunoSEQ multiplex PCR. This sample comprises about 24,000 clones, none seen once only. Source material: PBMCs. The receptors stem from a woman in her sixties in good health, CMV-negative, and a related stem cell transplant donor.

This clone was observed many times. The chain recombines TRBV19 with TRBJ1-6; D gene unclear. Germline assignment: CDR1 LNHDA and CDR2 SQIVND (reference sequence). Trimming cost V 1 base and J 3 bases, with 10 bases left between them. The CDR3 totals 16 residues. The CDR3 sequence is CASSIVAVIYNSPLHF. In DNA, the CDR3 is TGTGCCAGTAGTATAGTGGCCGTCATCTATAATTCACCCCTCCACTTT.

This clone was observed at least ten times. J is TRBJ1-2 and V is TRBV7-9; the D gene is possibly TRBD1 (5 bases). The CDR3 loop spans 14 amino acids. The V gene's germline CDR1 is SEHNR and CDR2 FQNEAQ (reference sequence). V lost 4 bases and J lost 5, with 14 bases in between. CDR3 loop: CASSYGTDPYGYTF. Here the CDR3 DNA reads TGTGCCAGCAGCTATGGGACTGACCCTTATGGCTACACCTTC.

This clone was detected a few times. The V call is TRBV9, the J call TRBJ2-2, with 9 bases matching TRBD1. V shed 1 base, J shed 1 base, and the junction held 8 bases outside the gene matches. The CDR3 sequence is 18 residues long. Germline V lookup: CDR1 SGDLS, CDR2 YYNGEE. The DNA of the CDR3 is TGTGCCAGCAGCGTACTTTCCTCGGGACAGGGGAACACCGGGGAGCTGTTTTTT. Protein product: CASSVLSSGQGNTGELFF.

The chain links TRBV7-9 to TRBJ2-1; D perhaps matches TRBD2 (6 bases). Germline CDR1 and CDR2: SEHNR and FQNEAQ (reference sequence). V gave up 4 bases and J gave up 5 bases, with 12 bases separating them. The CDR3 is 14 amino acids. CDR3 in DNA: TGTGCCAGCAGCTCCCGCCGGGAGCACAATGAGCAGTTCTTC. Translating it yields CASSSRREHNEQFF.

This clone showed up many times. V and J are TRBV7-8 and TRBJ2-1, with D perhaps matching TRBD2 (6 bases). The CDR3 consists of 14 residues. Germline values: CDR1 SGHVS, CDR2 FQNEAQ. Between the trimmed V and J ends, which lost 5 bases and 3 bases, there was a span of 11 bases. The CDR3 protein is CASSPGTFYNEQFF. The CDR3 DNA reads as TGTGCCAGCAGCCCCGGGACTTTCTACAATGAGCAGTTCTTC.

This clone has only a few counts. This chain uses TRBV9 with TRBJ2-5, with D hard to call. Deletions cut 5 bases from V and 0 bases from J, with 14 bases between. This CDR3 has 15 amino acids. CDR1 and CDR2 (germline): SGDLS, YYNGEE. As DNA, the CDR3 is TGTGCCAGCAGATTCCAGACTCTGTACCAAGAGACCCAGTACTTC. This encodes CASRFQTLYQETQYF.

The table lists this clone with many counts. The V call is TRBV27, the J call TRBJ1-5; TRBD1 matches 8 bases. The CDR3 has 15 amino acids. Germline V gene data show CDR1 as MNHEY and CDR2 as SMNVEV (reference sequence). The ends lost 0 bases at V and 7 bases at J; junction bases unmatched: 5. CDR3 nucleotide sequence: TGTGCCAGCAGTTTATCGCAGGGGGCGAACCAGCCCCAGCATTTT. This gives the protein CASSLSQGANQPQHF.

This clone occurred many times. This sequence joins TRBV5-6 and TRBJ2-5; maybe TRBD1 (5 bases). The CDR3 loop spans 13 amino acids. V dropped 5 bases and J dropped 4 bases, with 12 bases sitting between them. The germline gives CDR1 SGHDT, CDR2 YYEEEE. In DNA form, the CDR3 reads TGTGCCAGCAGTTTTAGGGGCGGAGAGACCCAGTACTTC. This sequence encodes CASSFRGGETQYF.

In its sample, this clone was seen a few times. This chain joins TRBV6-5 and TRBJ1-6; D possibly corresponds to TRBD1 (5 bases). This CDR3 has 15 residues. The V gene lost 6 bases and the J gene lost 7 bases, with 16 bases spanning the gap. Germline CDR1 is MNHEY and CDR2 is SVGAGI. The CDR3 reads CASRRGTGENSPLHF. CDR3 nucleotides: TGTGCCAGCAGGCGGGGGACGGGGGAAAATTCACCCCTCCACTTT.

This clone has a count of ten or more. The chain couples TRBV9 to TRBJ1-2; unclear D gene. The CDR3 has 13 amino acids. Per germline, CDR1 SGDLS and CDR2 YYNGEE. The V and J ends lost 4 bases and 7 bases respectively, with 14 bases between them. CDR3 DNA: TGTGCCAGCAGCTCGGAGGTGGTGGGTGGCTACACCTTC. Its translation: CASSSEVVGGYTF.

This clone was counted ten times or more. The chain is built from TRBV27 and TRBJ2-1; D unresolved. Per germline, CDR1 MNHEY and CDR2 SMNVEV (reference sequence). The CDR3 is 14 residues long. V dropped 3 bases and J dropped 6 bases, with 12 bases sitting between them. The CDR3 region has the DNA TGTGCCAGCAGTTTTGATTTGAGTTCCAATGAGCAGTTCTTC. It is translated as CASSFDLSSNEQFF.

This clone showed up many times. This chain uses TRBV5-1 with TRBJ2-7; unclear D gene. CDR1 is SGHRS, CDR2 YFSETQ, per germline. The length of the CDR3 is 13 residues. Trimming pared 5 bases from V and 3 bases from J, leaving 12 bases between. The CDR3 bases are TGCGCCAGCAGGGGCATCGCGAACTACGAGCAGTACTTC. This sequence encodes CASRGIANYEQYF.

V gene TRBV30 combines with J gene TRBJ2-7; TRBD1 agrees at 7 bases. Germline-derived CDR1 and CDR2 are GTSNPN and SVGIG (reference sequence). The junction had 9 bases not matched to a gene; V was cut back by 7 bases and J by 0 bases. This CDR3 is 14 amino acids long. The CDR3 here is CALRQGGNSYEQYF. CDR3 coding DNA: TGTGCCTTAAGACAGGGCGGTAACTCCTACGAGCAGTACTTC.

This clone showed up many times. This rearrangement joins TRBV5-1 to TRBJ1-6; 11 bases line up with TRBD1. This CDR3 region has 15 residues. The germline V gene has CDR1 SGHRS and CDR2 YFSETQ. The junction had 5 bases not matched to a gene; V was cut back by 4 bases and J by 8 bases. The chain's CDR3 is CASSRAGQGDSPLHF. The CDR3 nucleotides read TGCGCCAGCAGCCGGGCGGGACAGGGGGATTCACCCCTCCACTTT.

There are many counts of this clone. The chain employs TRBV5-6 and TRBJ2-7, with TRBD2 matching over 12 bases. Germline lookup yields CDR1 SGHDT and CDR2 YYEEEE. J lost 9 bases, V lost 4 bases, and 8 bases had no gene match. CDR3 length: 14 amino acids. CDR3 residues: CASSQGLAGPGQYF. The CDR3 region has the DNA TGTGCCAGCAGCCAGGGACTAGCGGGCCCAGGGCAGTACTTC.

This clone was detected ten times or more. J is TRBJ2-7 and V is TRBV30; 7 bases match TRBD1. The CDR3 runs to 13 residues. Germline CDR1 GTSNPN, CDR2 SVGIG (reference sequence). Germline trimming cut 5 bases from V and 2 bases from J; bases unmatched to any gene: 6. The CDR3 nucleotides read TGTGCCTGGGACAGGGATCCCCCCTACGAGCAGTACTTC. This codes for CAWDRDPPYEQYF.

This clone occurred many times. This chain connects TRBV2 to TRBJ1-2, with D unresolved. V was shortened by 5 bases and J by 7 bases, with 17 bases between the two germline ends. Germline V gene sequence: CDR1 SNHLY, CDR2 FYNNEI. The CDR3 runs to 14 residues. The CDR3 reads CASSRGPRAGGYTF. In DNA, the CDR3 is TGTGCCAGCAGTAGAGGCCCCAGAGCGGGTGGCTACACCTTC.

This clone showed up many times. The chain couples TRBV10-3 to TRBJ2-7; 7 bases agree with TRBD1. The length of the CDR3 is 14 residues. V was clipped by 2 bases and J by 3 bases; unmatched bases: 4. Germline V gene lookup returns CDR1 ENHRY and CDR2 SYGVKD. The DNA of the CDR3 is TGTGCCATCAGTGAGCCAGGACAGGTCTACGAGCAGTACTTC. This codes for CAISEPGQVYEQYF.

This clone has ten or more counts. The chain uses TRBV28 and TRBJ1-4, with TRBD1 matching over 8 bases. The germline V gene has CDR1 MDHEN and CDR2 SYDVKM. The CDR3 spans 15 residues. Germline trimming cut 1 base from V and 7 bases from J; bases unmatched to any gene: 5. In DNA form, the CDR3 reads TGTGCCAGCAGTTTATCCGACAGGGGACCTGAAAAACTGTTTTTT. Protein product: CASSLSDRGPEKLFF.

In this sample, this clone turned up many times. The chain employs TRBV5-1 and TRBJ2-5, with D perhaps TRBD1 (6 bases). CDR1 SGHRS and CDR2 YFSETQ come from the germline V gene. V was clipped by 1 base and J by 4 bases, with 11 bases between them. The CDR3 has 14 amino acids. The CDR3 sequence is CASSLRGSGETQYF. CDR3 nucleotides: TGCGCCAGCAGCTTGAGGGGGTCAGGAGAGACCCAGTACTTC.